This T cell receptor (beta chain) was sequenced in a study of OX40 agonist ivuxolimab in advanced cancers. Study as a whole: Patients receiving dose escalation had hepatocellular carcinoma, melanoma, renal cell or head and neck cancer. Notes on the study in general: Researchers did not determine the expanded peripheral T cells' antigen specificity. Relative to CD4+, CD8+ T cells held more expanded clones on average.

A word on this clone: Its cognate antigen is unknown.

The table came from immunoSEQ multiplex PCR; TCRdb's copy has only in-frame clones and leaves some out. Among approximately 49,000 clones, around 83% were seen once, and the ten largest hold 9.9%. Trimming removed 0 bases from V and 6 bases from J, with 8 bases in between. This CDR3 is built from 13 residues. Germline loops: CDR1 LNHNV, CDR2 YYDKDF (reference sequence). The source is an adult with an advanced solid tumor such as melanoma, head and neck, liver or kidney cancer. This chain connects TRBV15 to TRBJ1-2; D is undetermined. Sequencing used CD4+ or CD8+ T cells sorted from blood, obtained in a trial of the OX40 agonist ivuxolimab. The CDR3 region has the DNA TGTGCCACCAGCAGAGAGGAAGGAGATGGCTACACCTTC. Protein product: CATSREEGDGYTF. The whole variable domain, remainder taken from reference TRBV15 and TRBJ1-2, is DAMVIQNPRYQVTQFGKPVTLSCSQTLNHNVMYWYQQKSSQAPKLLFHYYDKDFNNEADTPDNFQSRRPNTSFCFLDIRSPGLGDTAMYLCATSREEGDGYTFGSGTRLTVV.